This TCR beta chain is drawn from a study of shared clonotypes between healthy human individuals. The overall study: Samples came from two female and three male donors aged 18 to 49.

Broader study findings: Among donors, sharing of clonotypes was expected to be affected by sequencing depth.

In germline, CDR1 is SGHAT, CDR2 FQNNGV. V was shortened by 4 bases and J by 4 bases, with 13 bases between the two germline ends. There are 14 residues in the CDR3. Points on this clone: Its specificity is unknown.

Assay used: immunoSEQ multiplex PCR; TCRdb lists only in-frame clones, some missing. The repertoire holds about 2.5 million clones, around 90% seen once, with approximately 0.4% in the top ten. The sample consisted of naive CD4+ T cells from PBMCs. Subset given: CD45RA+ positively selected. The sequence was obtained from a man between 18 and 35 years old in good health. Some clones in this sample may be carry-over from other donors' samples. The rearrangement joins TRBV11-2 to TRBJ1-2; a possible D gene is TRBD1 (6 bases). The CDR3 reads CASSSITGPYGYTF. Here the CDR3 DNA reads TGTGCCAGCAGCTCAATAACAGGGCCCTATGGCTACACCTTC.